This T cell receptor beta chain was obtained from a study of molecular identifiers for immune sequencing clone quantification. Study-wide background: Naive CD8 RNA (about 19,000 or 110,000 cells) was divided into five aliquots, with four sequenced. Study findings and constraints: In naive cells, clones above 20 RNA copies held under 1% of molecules, whereas in effector cells they held over 98%.

To note about this clonotype: Antigen unknown. Just one base apart from a much larger clone, this may be a read error.

Previously described methods and listed TCR primers were used for bulk TCR libraries. TCRdb re-called the PCR reads through MiXCR, storing one row per CDR3 protein. The table includes tens of thousands of distinct CDR3 sequences, 18% detected once. Based on a CD8+CD4-CCR7+CD45RA+ profile, naive CD8 T cells were sorted. Germline V gene lookup returns CDR1 MNHEY and CDR2 SVGAGI. The CDR3 extends over 11 amino acids. Between the trimmed V and J ends, which lost 7 bases and 6 bases, there was a span of 10 bases. This TCR was sampled from a human donor in good health. Some libraries in this study had Jurkat cell RNA spiked in. Input material: naive CD8+ T cells from blood, with Jurkat cell RNA spiked in. Sample subset: FACS-sorted CD8+CD4-CCR7+CD45RA+ naive T cells. The chain recombines TRBV6-5 with TRBJ2-7; either TRBD1 or TRBD2 may fit D (5 bases each). Written as DNA, the CDR3 is TGTGCCAGCAATTTTGGGGGCGAGCAGTACTTC. It encodes CASNFGGEQYF.